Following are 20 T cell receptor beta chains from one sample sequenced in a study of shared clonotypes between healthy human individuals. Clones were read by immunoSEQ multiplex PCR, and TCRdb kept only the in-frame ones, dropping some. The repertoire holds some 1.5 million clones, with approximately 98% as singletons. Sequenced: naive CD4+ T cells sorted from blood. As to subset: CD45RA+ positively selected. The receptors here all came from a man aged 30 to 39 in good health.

CDR3 DNA: TGTGCCAGCAGCGTATCACGGGCCTACTCTGGAAACACCATATATTTT. It translates to CASSVSRAYSGNTIYF. The chain is built from TRBV9 and TRBJ1-3, with unresolved D. Per the germline V gene, CDR1 is SGDLS and CDR2 is YYNGEE. V was shortened by 1 base and J by 0 bases, with 11 bases between the two germline ends. This CDR3 has 16 amino acids.

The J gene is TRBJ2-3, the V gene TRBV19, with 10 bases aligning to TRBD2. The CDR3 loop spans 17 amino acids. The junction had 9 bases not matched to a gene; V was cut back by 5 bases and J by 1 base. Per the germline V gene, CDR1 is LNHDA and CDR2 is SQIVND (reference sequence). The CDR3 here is CASSSEVAGGRTDTQYF. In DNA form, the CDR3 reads TGTGCCAGTAGTTCAGAGGTAGCGGGAGGTCGCACAGATACGCAGTATTTT.

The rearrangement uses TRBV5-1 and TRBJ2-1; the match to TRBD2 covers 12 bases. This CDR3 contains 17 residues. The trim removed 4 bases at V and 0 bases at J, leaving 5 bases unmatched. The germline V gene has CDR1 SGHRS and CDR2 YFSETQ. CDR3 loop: CASSLAGGGNSYNEQFF. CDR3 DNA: TGCGCCAGCAGCCTAGCGGGAGGGGGCAACTCCTACAATGAGCAGTTCTTC. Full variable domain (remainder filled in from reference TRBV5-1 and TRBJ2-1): KAGVTQTPRYLIKTRGQQVTLSCSPISGHRSVSWYQQTPGQGLQFLFEYFSETQRNKGNFPGRFSGRQFSNSRSEMNVSTLELGDSALYLCASSLAGGGNSYNEQFFGPGTRLTVL.

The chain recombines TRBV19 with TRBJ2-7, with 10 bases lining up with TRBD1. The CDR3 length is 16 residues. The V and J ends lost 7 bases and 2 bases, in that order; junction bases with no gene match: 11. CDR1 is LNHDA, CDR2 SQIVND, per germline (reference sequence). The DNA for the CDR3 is TGTGCCAGTACCGATAGAGCCGGGACAGGGGCCTACGAGCAGTACTTC. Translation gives CASTDRAGTGAYEQYF.

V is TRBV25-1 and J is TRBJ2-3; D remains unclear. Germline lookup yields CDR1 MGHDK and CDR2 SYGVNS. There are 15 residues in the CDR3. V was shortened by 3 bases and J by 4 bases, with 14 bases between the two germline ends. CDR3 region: CASSDVGFFADTQYF. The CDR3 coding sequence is TGTGCCAGCAGTGATGTCGGGTTTTTTGCAGATACGCAGTATTTT.

CDR3 region: CASSIPPGQSTDTQYF. In nucleotides, the CDR3 is TGTGCCAGCAGTATACCCCCGGGACAAAGCACAGATACGCAGTATTTT. The V and J genes are TRBV28 and TRBJ2-3; tentatively, D is TRBD1 (6 bases). The CDR3 sequence is 16 residues long. With 5 bases removed from V and 0 bases from J, the gap between germline ends came to 15 bases. Germline V gives CDR1 MDHEN, CDR2 SYDVKM.

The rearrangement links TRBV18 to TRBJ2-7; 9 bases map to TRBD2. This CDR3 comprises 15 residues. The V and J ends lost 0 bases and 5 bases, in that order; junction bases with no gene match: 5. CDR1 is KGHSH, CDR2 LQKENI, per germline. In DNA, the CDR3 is TGTGCCAGCTCACCACCGGCGCGACTAGCGGACGAGCAGTACTTC. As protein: CASSPPARLADEQYF. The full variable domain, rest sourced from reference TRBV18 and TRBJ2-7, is NAGVMQNPRHLVRRRGQEARLRCSPMKGHSHVYWYRQLPEEGLKFMVYLQKENIIDESGMPKERFSAEFPKEGPSILRIQQVVRGDSAAYFCASSPPARLADEQYFGPGTRLTVT.

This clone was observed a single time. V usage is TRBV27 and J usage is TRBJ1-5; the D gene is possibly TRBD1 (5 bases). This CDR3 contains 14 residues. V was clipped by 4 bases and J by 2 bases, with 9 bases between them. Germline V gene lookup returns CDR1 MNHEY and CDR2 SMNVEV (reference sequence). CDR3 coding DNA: TGTGCCAGCAGTTCCAGGGTAGGCAATCAGCCCCAGCATTTT. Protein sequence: CASSSRVGNQPQHF.

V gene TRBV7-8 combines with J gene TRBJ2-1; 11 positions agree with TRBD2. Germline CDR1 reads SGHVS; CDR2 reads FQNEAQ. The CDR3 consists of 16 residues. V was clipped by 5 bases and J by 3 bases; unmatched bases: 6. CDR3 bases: TGTGCCAGCAGCCAAAAGACTAGCGGGAACTACAATGAGCAGTTCTTC. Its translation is CASSQKTSGNYNEQFF.

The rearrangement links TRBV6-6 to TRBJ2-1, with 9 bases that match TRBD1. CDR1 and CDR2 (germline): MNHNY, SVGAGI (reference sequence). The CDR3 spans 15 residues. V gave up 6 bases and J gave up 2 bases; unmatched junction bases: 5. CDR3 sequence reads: CASSPGTGTYNEQFF. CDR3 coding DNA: TGTGCCAGCAGCCCCGGGACAGGGACCTACAATGAGCAGTTCTTC.

CDR3 amino acids: CAIRTTFLSGNTIYF. The CDR3 region has the DNA TGTGCCATCAGGACCACATTCCTCTCTGGAAACACCATATATTTT. The chain is built from TRBV10-3 and TRBJ1-3; D is undetermined. V was clipped by 6 bases and J by 0 bases, with 12 bases between them. Germline V gene lookup returns CDR1 ENHRY and CDR2 SYGVKD. This CDR3 has 15 residues.

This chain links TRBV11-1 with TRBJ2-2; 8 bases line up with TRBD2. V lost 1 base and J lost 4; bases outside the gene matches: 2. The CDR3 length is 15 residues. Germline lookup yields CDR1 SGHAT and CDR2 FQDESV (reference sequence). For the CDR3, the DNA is TGTGCCAGCAGCTTAGAAGCGGGAGTCACCGGGGAGCTGTTTTTT. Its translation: CASSLEAGVTGELFF.

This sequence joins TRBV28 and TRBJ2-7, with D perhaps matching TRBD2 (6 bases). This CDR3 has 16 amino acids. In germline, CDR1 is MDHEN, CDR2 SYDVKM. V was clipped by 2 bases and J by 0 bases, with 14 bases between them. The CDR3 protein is CASSLTESGYSYEQYF. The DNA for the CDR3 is TGTGCCAGCAGTTTAACGGAAAGCGGGTACTCCTACGAGCAGTACTTC.

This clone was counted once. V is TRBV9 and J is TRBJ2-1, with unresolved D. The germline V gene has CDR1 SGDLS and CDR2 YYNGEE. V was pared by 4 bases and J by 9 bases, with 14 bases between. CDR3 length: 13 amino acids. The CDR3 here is CASSLDSIGEQFF. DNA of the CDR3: TGTGCCAGCAGCCTTGACTCTATCGGTGAGCAGTTCTTC.

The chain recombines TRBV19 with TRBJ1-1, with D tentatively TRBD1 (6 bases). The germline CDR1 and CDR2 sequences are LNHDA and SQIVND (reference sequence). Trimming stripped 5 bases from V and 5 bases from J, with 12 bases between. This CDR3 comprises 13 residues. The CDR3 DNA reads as TGTGCCAGTAGTGCGACAGGTTGGACTGAAGCTTTCTTT. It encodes CASSATGWTEAFF.

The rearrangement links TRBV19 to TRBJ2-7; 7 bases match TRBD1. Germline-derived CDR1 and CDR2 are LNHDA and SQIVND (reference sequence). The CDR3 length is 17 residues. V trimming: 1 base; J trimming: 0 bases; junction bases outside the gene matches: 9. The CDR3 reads CASSIVGRGSISYEQYF. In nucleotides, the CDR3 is TGTGCCAGTAGTATAGTTGGCAGGGGGAGTATCTCCTACGAGCAGTACTTC.

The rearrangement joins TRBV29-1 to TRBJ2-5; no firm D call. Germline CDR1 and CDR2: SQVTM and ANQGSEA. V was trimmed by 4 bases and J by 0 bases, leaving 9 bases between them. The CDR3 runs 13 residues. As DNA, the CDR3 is TGCAGCGTTGGGCCGATGAACCAAGAGACCCAGTACTTC. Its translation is CSVGPMNQETQYF.

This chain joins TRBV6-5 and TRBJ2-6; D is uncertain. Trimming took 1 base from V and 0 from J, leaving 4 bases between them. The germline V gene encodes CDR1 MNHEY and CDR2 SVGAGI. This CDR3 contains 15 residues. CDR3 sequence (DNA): TGTGCCAGCAGTTACTGGCGCTCTGGGGCCAACGTCCTGACTTTC. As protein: CASSYWRSGANVLTF.

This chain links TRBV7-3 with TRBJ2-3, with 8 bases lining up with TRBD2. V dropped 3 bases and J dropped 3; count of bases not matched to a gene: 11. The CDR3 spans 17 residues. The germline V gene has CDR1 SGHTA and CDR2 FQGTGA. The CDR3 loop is CASSFSGTSGGTDTQYF. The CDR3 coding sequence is TGTGCCAGCAGCTTCTCCGGGACTAGTGGTGGTACAGATACGCAGTATTTT.

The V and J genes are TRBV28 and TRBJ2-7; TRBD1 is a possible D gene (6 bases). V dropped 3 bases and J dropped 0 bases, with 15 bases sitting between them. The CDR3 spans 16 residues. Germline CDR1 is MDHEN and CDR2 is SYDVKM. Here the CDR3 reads CASSFNPRDNSYEQYF. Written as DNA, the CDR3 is TGTGCCAGCAGTTTTAACCCACGGGACAACTCCTACGAGCAGTACTTC. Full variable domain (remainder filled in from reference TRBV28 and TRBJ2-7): DVKVTQSSRYLVKRTGEKVFLECVQDMDHENMFWYRQDPGLGLRLIYFSYDVKMKEKGDIPEGYSVSREKKERFSLILESASTNQTSMYLCASSFNPRDNSYEQYFGPGTRLTVT.